These T cell receptor beta chains were read from a single sample in a study of T cell changes during pregnancy in multiple sclerosis. The method was immunoSEQ multiplex PCR; TCRdb's version includes in-frame clones alone and lacks a portion of them. The sample comprises tens of thousands of clones, about 90% of which are singletons, and around 6.8% rests with the top ten. This sample comprised peripheral blood, obtained in the third trimester of pregnancy. The receptors here all came from a female donor in good health, enrolled as a control in a pregnancy study. The CDR3 runs from the conserved cysteine through the conserved F or W. A D gene is named only where the DNA matches it firmly. Clone size is stated in some rows and not others, as once, few, many or a class when expanded.

J gene: TRBJ1-4
V gene: TRBV27
D gene: NA
clone size: once
CDR3 protein: CASSSYGTFNEKLFF
CDR3 DNA: TGTGCCAGCAGCTCCTACGGGACATTTAATGAAAAACTGTTTTTT

J gene: TRBJ2-1
V gene: TRBV5-1
D gene: TRBD2
clone size: once
CDR3 protein: CASSRGLDYNEQFF
CDR3 DNA: TGCGCCAGCAGCCGTGGACTAGACTACAATGAGCAGTTCTTC

J gene: TRBJ2-7
V gene: TRBV4-1
D gene: TRBD1
clone size: NA
CDR3 protein: CASSPYTGQTEQYF
CDR3 DNA: TGCGCCAGCAGCCCTTACACGGGACAGACCGAGCAGTACTTC

J gene: TRBJ2-2
V gene: TRBV6-4
D gene: NA
clone size: few
CDR3 protein: CASSDGGDHAGELFF
CDR3 DNA: TGTGCCAGCAGTGACGGGGGCGATCACGCCGGGGAGCTGTTTTTT

J gene: TRBJ2-3
V gene: TRBV30
D gene: TRBD2
clone size: NA
CDR3 protein: CAWTRGLSGGATDTQYF
CDR3 DNA: TGTGCCTGGACCAGGGGGCTAAGCGGGGGGGCAACAGATACGCAGTATTTT

J gene: TRBJ2-1
V gene: TRBV4-1
D gene: NA
clone size: NA
CDR3 protein: CASSPRESSYNEQFF
CDR3 DNA: TGCGCCAGCAGCCCCAGGGAAAGCTCCTACAATGAGCAGTTCTTC

J gene: TRBJ2-1
V gene: TRBV27
D gene: TRBD2
clone size: NA
CDR3 protein: CASKILAGGSPEQFF
CDR3 DNA: TGTGCCAGCAAAATATTAGCGGGAGGTAGCCCTGAGCAGTTCTTC

J gene: TRBJ1-5
V gene: TRBV21-1
D gene: NA
clone size: NA
CDR3 protein: CASSKTRGGFRPQHF
CDR3 DNA: TGTGCCAGCAGCAAAACAAGGGGGGGCTTTCGGCCCCAGCATTTT

J gene: TRBJ1-3
V gene: TRBV25-1
D gene: NA
clone size: NA
CDR3 protein: CASGQGYTIYF
CDR3 DNA: TGTGCCAGCGGGCAGGGTTACACCATATATTTT

J gene: TRBJ1-3
V gene: TRBV19
D gene: TRBD1
clone size: NA
CDR3 protein: CASSIGDSSGNTIYF
CDR3 DNA: TGTGCCAGTAGTATAGGGGACAGCTCTGGAAACACCATATATTTT

J gene: TRBJ1-2
V gene: TRBV7-2
D gene: TRBD1
clone size: NA
CDR3 protein: CASSLGGPGQSYGYTF
CDR3 DNA: TGTGCCAGCAGCTTAGGGGGTCCGGGACAGAGTTATGGCTACACCTTC

J gene: TRBJ1-5
V gene: TRBV19
D gene: NA
clone size: once
CDR3 protein: CASTTLKGGVSQPQHF
CDR3 DNA: TGTGCCAGTACAACTTTAAAGGGAGGGGTAAGTCAGCCCCAGCATTTT

J gene: TRBJ2-5
V gene: TRBV7-8
D gene: TRBD2
clone size: NA
CDR3 protein: CASSLILAGALETQYF
CDR3 DNA: TGTGCCAGCAGCTTAATTCTAGCGGGAGCTCTTGAGACCCAGTACTTC

J gene: TRBJ2-5
V gene: TRBV5-6
D gene: NA
clone size: NA
CDR3 protein: CASSRGHFQETQYF
CDR3 DNA: TGTGCCAGCAGCCGCGGGCACTTTCAAGAGACCCAGTACTTC

J gene: TRBJ2-3
V gene: TRBV5-6
D gene: TRBD2
clone size: once
CDR3 protein: CASSLGDRARAGDTQYF
CDR3 DNA: TGTGCCAGCAGCTTGGGCGACCGAGCAAGAGCGGGGGATACGCAGTATTTT

J gene: TRBJ1-2
V gene: TRBV10-3
D gene: TRBD1
clone size: NA
CDR3 protein: CAIRTTGGDYGYTF
CDR3 DNA: TGTGCCATCAGAACGACAGGGGGCGACTATGGCTACACCTTC

J gene: TRBJ2-3
V gene: TRBV10-3
D gene: NA
clone size: NA
CDR3 protein: CAISEGAASTDTQYF
CDR3 DNA: TGTGCCATCAGTGAAGGTGCGGCTAGCACAGATACGCAGTATTTT

J gene: TRBJ2-7
V gene: TRBV5-1
D gene: NA
clone size: NA
CDR3 protein: CASSLFWSSTYEQYF
CDR3 DNA: TGCGCCAGCAGCTTGTTTTGGAGTAGCACCTACGAGCAGTACTTC